This is a list of T cell receptor beta chains from one sample in a study of cytomegalovirus exposure and HLA in healthy donors. The data were produced by immunoSEQ multiplex PCR, yet TCRdb's version contains in-frame clones alone and is incomplete. The data contain roughly 190,000 clones, approximately 80% of them singletons. Sequencing input: PBMCs. These receptors all come from a young woman in good health and CMV-seronegative. The CDR3 runs from the conserved cysteine through the conserved F or W. The D gene is left open where the match is weak. For some rows the clone size is stated as once, few or many, or as a class when expanded; others skip it.

TRBJ2-7 | - | - | TRBV14 | TGTGCCAGCAGCCAAGGTTTTGGGCTTGGGCAGTACTTC | CASSQGFGLGQYF
TRBJ1-2 | few | - | TRBV2 | TGTGCCAGTGGGGGCCATGATGGCTACACCTTC | CASGGHDGYTF
TRBJ1-1 | - | - | TRBV30 | TGTGCCTGGAGTGTATATCCCTACGGGGGGGCTAACACTGAAGCTTTCTTT | CAWSVYPYGGANTEAFF
TRBJ2-1 | - | TRBD2 | TRBV6-1 | TGTGCCAGCGGTAACAGCGGGAGCTCCTACAATGAGCAGTTCTTC | CASGNSGSSYNEQFF
TRBJ2-1 | - | - | TRBV27 | TGTGCCAGCATTTCCGGGGGTGGGAATGAGCAGTTCTTC | CASISGGGNEQFF
TRBJ1-5 | - | TRBD1 | TRBV5-8 | TGTGCCAGCAGCGTCGGGACAGGGGTTATCAATCAGCCCCAGCATTTT | CASSVGTGVINQPQHF
TRBJ2-7 | - | - | TRBV27 | TGTGCCAGCAGTTTAATCGCGAACTCCTACGAGCAGTACTTC | CASSLIANSYEQYF
TRBJ1-1 | - | - | TRBV25-1 | TGTGCCAGCAGTGAATTAAGTCAGTGGGGGCCGCACCCTGAAGCTTTCTTT | CASSELSQWGPHPEAFF
TRBJ2-1 | - | TRBD2 | TRBV7-9 | TGTGCCAGCAGCTTGGGACTAGGAATTGGCTCCTACAATGAGCAGTTCTTC | CASSLGLGIGSYNEQFF
TRBJ2-5 | - | - | TRBV5-4 | TGTGCCAGCAGCTTTACCGCAGAAGAGACCCAGTACTTC | CASSFTAEETQYF
TRBJ1-1 | - | - | TRBV30 | TGTGCCGGAGTACGTGAGGGCCCGGCCACTGAAGCTTTCTTT | CAGVREGPATEAFF
TRBJ2-5 | - | - | TRBV7-9 | TGTTCCAGCAGCCCCCGGGACCAAGAGACCCAGTACTTC | CSSSPRDQETQYF
TRBJ1-5 | - | TRBD1 | TRBV10-2 | TGCGCCAGTACCGGGACAGGGGTTTTTCAGGGACAGCCCCAGCATTTT | CASTGTGVFQGQPQHF
TRBJ1-6 | - | TRBD1 | TRBV7-9 | TGTGCCAGCAGCTTAGGACAGGGAAGCTCCTATAATTCACCCCTCCACTTT | CASSLGQGSSYNSPLHF
TRBJ2-5 | - | TRBD1 | TRBV28 | TGTGCCAGCAGTCCAAGGACAGGGATAAACCAAGAGACCCAGTACTTC | CASSPRTGINQETQYF
TRBJ1-1 | many | TRBD1 | TRBV2 | TGTGCCAGCAGGTCCGCAGGGGGCGGGTACACTGAAGCTTTCTTT | CASRSAGGGYTEAFF
TRBJ2-4 | - | - | TRBV6-5 | TGTGCCAGCAGCCTAGGCGGGGTAGCCAAAAACATTCAGTACTTC | CASSLGGVAKNIQYF
TRBJ2-3 | - | - | TRBV6-5 | TGTGCCAGCCATGCGGGACCCCCAGATACGCAGTATTTT | CASHAGPPDTQYF
TRBJ2-5 | few | TRBD2 | TRBV7-4 | TGTGCCAGCAGCACTAGCCCCGGGACTAGCGGGAGGGACAGAGGGGAGACCCAGTACTTC | CASSTSPGTSGRDRGETQYF
TRBJ1-1 | few | - | TRBV6-5 | TGTGCCAGCAGTTACTCGCCTGGAGTTAACACTGAAGCTTTCTTT | CASSYSPGVNTEAFF
TRBJ1-2 | few | - | TRBV11-3 | TGTGCCAGCAGCCCACGACAGGTTAACTATGGCTACACCTTC | CASSPRQVNYGYTF
TRBJ2-5 | - | - | TRBV6-5 | TGTGCCACGCGCTATAACACAGGGTTGCAGTACTTC | CATRYNTGLQYF
TRBJ2-1 | - | - | TRBV28 | TGTGCCAGCAGTTCCTCGGGGGCGGGAGACCACAATGAGCAGTTCTTC | CASSSSGAGDHNEQFF
TRBJ1-6 | - | - | TRBV28 | TGTGCCAGCCGTGTAGGGGATAGGTCCCTCCACTTT | CASRVGDRSLHF
TRBJ2-1 | - | TRBD2 | TRBV19 | TGTGCCAGTAGTATTTATGCCGCTAGCGGGGTTCGGAATGAGCAGTTCTTC | CASSIYAASGVRNEQFF
TRBJ2-1 | - | TRBD1 | TRBV27 | TGTGCCAGCAGCCCAACACCCTGGACAGGGGGCTCGTATGAGCAGTTCTTC | CASSPTPWTGGSYEQFF
TRBJ2-1 | - | TRBD2 | TRBV19 | TGTGCCAGTAGCAATAGCGGGAGTGGGTACAATGAGCAGTTCTTC | CASSNSGSGYNEQFF
TRBJ1-2 | - | - | TRBV28 | TGTGCCAGCAGTTTACAGACTTGGTTAGGCTACACCTTC | CASSLQTWLGYTF
TRBJ2-3 | - | TRBD2 | TRBV6-5 | TGTGCCAGCAGTTGCGACGGGAGGAGCACAGATACGCAGTATTTT | CASSCDGRSTDTQYF
TRBJ2-3 | - | - | TRBV4-1 | TGCGCCAGCAGCCAACGACAGGTTGGCGTAGATACGCAGTATTTT | CASSQRQVGVDTQYF
TRBJ2-4 | - | TRBD2 | TRBV30 | TGTGCCTGGAGGTATTCGGGACTAGCGGGAGGAGTAGTATACTTC | CAWRYSGLAGGVVYF
TRBJ1-4 | - | - | TRBV19 | TGTGCCAGTAGTATTGTGGAGAACGATATAACTCTAACGGATGAAAAACTGTTTTTT | CASSIVENDITLTDEKLFF
TRBJ2-7 | - | TRBD1 | TRBV6-5 | TGTGCCAGCAGGTTCCGGGACAGGGACTACGAGCAGTACTTC | CASRFRDRDYEQYF
TRBJ2-7 | - | - | TRBV27 | TGTGCCAGCAGTTTCCGCAACCGCGGCTACGAGCAGTACTTC | CASSFRNRGYEQYF
TRBJ2-1 | - | - | TRBV7-2 | TGTGCCAGCAGCTTTTGGCGGGACTTTAATTACAATGAGCAGTTCTTC | CASSFWRDFNYNEQFF